This T cell receptor (beta chain) was profiled in a study of naive and memory T cell subsets. The beta constant-region primer was an equimolar mix of two oligonucleotides covering TRBC1 and TRBC2. TCRdb fed the UMI-ligation and nested PCR reads into MiXCR, producing one record per CDR3 protein. The repertoire consists of roughly 21,000 distinct CDR3 sequences, with around 10% occurring once and the leading ten covering 18%. Note on this clonotype: The junction and the germline gene differ at one end; a read error may be behind it.

Germline V lookup: CDR1 LNHNV, CDR2 YYDKDF (reference sequence). The CDR3 has 14 amino acids. The sequence was obtained from a human donor in good health. V is TRBV15 and J is TRBJ2-7; possibly TRBD1 or TRBD2 for D (5 bases each). The sample comprised central memory CD8+ T cells from blood. The DNA of the CDR3 is TGTGCCACCAGCAGAGAGGGGGTCTCCTTCGAGCAGTACTTC. It is translated as CATSREGVSFEQYF. The full variable domain, its missing parts supplied by reference TRBV15 and TRBJ2-7, is DAMVIQNPRYQVTQFGKPVTLSCSQTLNHNVMYWYQQKSSQAPKLLFHYYDKDFNNEADTPDNFQSRRPNTSFCFLDIRSPGLGDTAMYLCATSREGVSFEQYFGPGTRLTVT.